This T cell receptor beta chain was obtained from a study of blood T cell repertoires in COVID-19. About the study: COVID-19 samples, acute and convalescent, were from the United States, Italy and Spain. T cells, B-cell-depleted T cells, or PBMCs supplied cDNA or gDNA.

TCRdb's table, derived via immunoSEQ multiplex PCR, lists solely in-frame clones and lacks some. The sample contains roughly 380,000 clones, roughly 90% of which appear only once. Between the trimmed V and J ends, which lost 7 bases and 2 bases, there was a span of 15 bases. CDR1 and CDR2 from the germline V gene are SGHRS and YFSETQ. CDR3 length: 14 residues. In terms of age and location, participants ranged from about 18 to 89 years and lived in about two dozen US areas. J is TRBJ2-5 and V is TRBV5-1, with D maybe TRBD2 (6 bases). The TCR originated in a young woman who had recovered from COVID-19. Sequenced input: PBMCs or T cells enriched from blood (not recorded which). The CDR3 DNA reads TGCGCCAGCGGGTTGGACGGACTACAAGAGACCCAGTACTTC. Residues: CASGLDGLQETQYF. The complete variable domain, with remaining parts taken from reference TRBV5-1 and TRBJ2-5, reads KAGVTQTPRYLIKTRGQQVTLSCSPISGHRSVSWYQQTPGQGLQFLFEYFSETQRNKGNFPGRFSGRQFSNSRSEMNVSTLELGDSALYLCASGLDGLQETQYFGPGTRLLVL.